The 19 T cell receptor beta chains below were found in one sample sequenced in a study of T cell repertoires in cytomegalovirus infection. Their specific antigens are unknown. MiXCR, run by TCRdb on the reads, gives a single entry per CDR3 protein. This sample has approximately 730,000 distinct CDR3 sequences, with 25% to 30% found just once. Here the sequenced sample was cultured CD8+ T cells from PBMCs, taken from culture after CMV antigen stimulation. These receptors originate from a human donor in good health (CMV status not recorded). Some clones in this sample may be carry-over from other donors' samples.

This clonotype was seen a few times. The chain is built from TRBV27 and TRBJ2-3; D might be TRBD1 (5 bases). The V end was cut by 7 bases, the J end by 2 bases, with 16 bases between. The germline V gene encodes CDR1 MNHEY and CDR2 SMNVEV (reference sequence). The CDR3 extends over 15 amino acids. The CDR3 here is CASNTQGSTTDTQYF. The CDR3 DNA follows: TGTGCCAGCAACACGCAGGGATCAACCACAGATACGCAGTATTTT.

This clonotype was detected many times. The rearrangement links TRBV12-3 or TRBV12-4 to TRBJ2-2; unclear D gene. The CDR3 totals 13 residues. The ends were cut back, 4 bases at V and 3 bases at J, with 6 bases in the middle. The CDR3 is CASSYTYTGELFF. In DNA form, the CDR3 reads TGTGCCAGCAGTTACACGTACACCGGGGAGCTGTTTTTT.

The chain carries TRBV6-6 and TRBJ1-3; D not resolved. This CDR3 spans 14 amino acids. CDR1 and CDR2 (germline): MNHNY, SVGAGI (reference sequence). Deletions cut 11 bases from V and 0 bases from J, with 14 bases between. The CDR3 bases are TGTGCCGCCACGAGTTTGTTCTCTGGAAACACCATATATTTT. Translation: CAATSLFSGNTIYF.

This clonotype has a handful of counts. This chain connects TRBV24-1 to TRBJ1-2; D gene unclear. Trimming stripped 3 bases from V and 8 bases from J, with 18 bases between. Germline CDR1 and CDR2: KGHDR and SFDVKD. The CDR3 is 15 residues long. The CDR3 sequence is CATSDGHSDLRGYTF. DNA of the CDR3: TGTGCCACCAGTGATGGTCACAGTGACTTAAGGGGCTACACCTTC.

This clonotype was recorded many times. The chain employs TRBV9 and TRBJ2-1; D call uncertain. V lost 0 bases and J lost 4, with 11 bases in between. This CDR3 has 15 residues. Germline V gene sequence: CDR1 SGDLS, CDR2 YYNGEE. This CDR3 reads CASSVDGTVYNEQFF. In DNA, the CDR3 is TGTGCCAGCAGCGTAGATGGAACGGTATACAATGAGCAGTTCTTC.

This clonotype was found a few times. This sequence joins TRBV7-2 and TRBJ2-1; D remains ambiguous. The CDR3 has 13 amino acids. The germline gives CDR1 SGHTA, CDR2 FQGNSA. V dropped 0 bases and J dropped 8 bases, with 8 bases sitting between them. CDR3 residues: CASSLAHSDEQFF. Written as DNA, the CDR3 is TGTGCCAGCAGCTTAGCACACAGTGATGAGCAGTTCTTC.

Many counts were recorded for this clonotype. This chain links TRBV7-6 with TRBJ2-1, with 8 bases that match TRBD2. The V gene end was trimmed by 2 bases and the J gene end by 4 bases; junction bases not matched to a gene: 1. The CDR3 is made up of 14 amino acids. CDR1 SGHVS and CDR2 FNYEAQ come from the germline V gene. The chain's CDR3 is CASSLTSGYNEQFF. For the CDR3, the DNA is TGTGCCAGCAGCTTAACTAGCGGTTACAATGAGCAGTTCTTC.

The rearrangement joins TRBV4-2 to TRBJ1-5; 7 bases align to TRBD1. The junction had 3 bases not matched to a gene; V was cut back by 1 base and J by 9 bases. CDR3 length: 13 amino acids. CDR1 LGHNA and CDR2 YNFKEQ come from the germline V gene. The CDR3 nucleotides are TGTGCCAGCAGCCAAGTCAGGGGGAGGCCCCAGCATTTT. As protein: CASSQVRGRPQHF.

This clonotype showed up many times. The V call is TRBV6-5, the J call TRBJ2-3, with 10 bases that match TRBD2. V lost 6 bases to trimming and J lost 0 bases; unmatched junction nucleotides: 3. Germline V lookup: CDR1 MNHEY, CDR2 SVGAGI. The CDR3 has 15 amino acids. CDR3 region: CASRHSGGSTDTQYF. CDR3 bases: TGTGCCAGCAGGCATAGCGGGGGGAGCACAGATACGCAGTATTTT.

This chain connects TRBV6-6 to TRBJ1-2; a weak D match, TRBD1 (6 bases). V lost 6 bases, J lost 3 bases, and 11 bases lay in between. In germline, CDR1 is MNHNY, CDR2 SVGAGI (reference sequence). The CDR3 length is 13 residues. The CDR3 DNA is TGTGCCAGCAGGCCGAGACAGGACTATGGCTACACCTTC. Protein product: CASRPRQDYGYTF.

The table lists this clonotype with a few counts. The rearrangement uses TRBV6-6 and TRBJ2-5, with unresolved D. This CDR3 contains 13 residues. Germline CDR1 and CDR2: MNHNY and SVGAGI (reference sequence). Between the trimmed V and J ends, which lost 5 bases and 1 base, there was a span of 8 bases. CDR3 in DNA: TGTGCCAGCAGTCCCTCGGTCCAAGAGACCCAGTACTTC. Amino acids: CASSPSVQETQYF.

The genes are TRBV4-1 and TRBJ2-1; a possible D gene is TRBD1 (6 bases). The CDR3 length is 14 residues. The germline V gene has CDR1 MGHRA and CDR2 YSYEKL. Deletions cut 2 bases from V and 8 bases from J, with 13 bases between. The CDR3 here is CASSQTGILDEQFF. The DNA of the CDR3 is TGCGCCAGCAGCCAAACAGGGATTCTGGATGAGCAGTTCTTC.

This sequence joins TRBV12-3 or TRBV12-4 and TRBJ1-1; D not certain. The CDR3 length is 13 residues. V lost 7 bases to trimming and J lost 2 bases, with 11 bases between them. The CDR3: CASKGRSNTEAFF. The CDR3 DNA reads as TGTGCCAGCAAAGGGAGAAGCAACACTGAAGCTTTCTTT.

V usage is TRBV6-5 and J usage is TRBJ1-6; no reliable D call. The CDR3 contains 17 residues. V was cut by 0 bases and J by 6 bases, with 15 bases left in between. Germline V gene sequence: CDR1 MNHEY, CDR2 SVGAGI. CDR3 in DNA: TGTGCCAGCAGTTACTCCTATGGGGAGGGAGGTAATTCACCCCTCCACTTT. Translating gives CASSYSYGEGGNSPLHF.

The chain carries TRBV7-4 and TRBJ1-2; weak D call: TRBD1 (5 bases). The CDR3 consists of 12 residues. Germline V gene sequence: CDR1 SGHVT, CDR2 SQSDAQ. The ends were cut back, 10 bases at V and 6 bases at J, with 15 bases in the middle. CDR3 nucleotide sequence: TGTGCCACCCCGGGGGGTAGCAATGGCTACACCTTC. It codes for CATPGGSNGYTF.

The V call is TRBV5-1, the J call TRBJ2-1; D is unresolved. V was cut by 1 base and J by 6 bases, with 11 bases left in between. Germline CDR1 SGHRS, CDR2 YFSETQ. The CDR3 spans 14 residues. CDR3 bases: TGCGCCAGCAGCTTGAGCAGCACCCTCAATGAGCAGTTCTTC. Amino acid sequence: CASSLSSTLNEQFF.

The chain recombines TRBV6-2 or TRBV6-3 with TRBJ2-6; D is tentatively TRBD1 or TRBD2 (6 bases each). The CDR3 runs to 16 residues. Deletions cut 7 bases from V and 4 bases from J, with 17 bases between. Germline loops: CDR1 MNHEY, CDR2 SVGEGT. CDR3 residues: CASNGGVSSGANVLTF. DNA of the CDR3: TGTGCCAGCAACGGGGGCGTCTCTTCCGGGGCCAACGTCCTGACTTTC.

This clonotype was seen a handful of times. This chain joins TRBV7-9 and TRBJ1-4; D is uncertain. CDR3 length: 11 amino acids. The germline V gene encodes CDR1 SEHNR and CDR2 FQNEAQ (reference sequence). With 4 bases removed from V and 10 bases from J, the gap between germline ends came to 7 bases. The CDR3 DNA is TGTGCCAGCAGCTCGCTTGGAAAACTGTTTTTT. Its translation: CASSSLGKLFF. Based on the CDR3 plus reference TRBV7-9 and TRBJ1-4, the full variable domain is DTGVSQNPRHKITKRGQNVTFRCDPISEHNRLYWYRQTLGQGPEFLTYFQNEAQLEKSRLLSDRFSAERPKGSFSTLEIQRTEQGDSAMYLCASSSLGKLFFGSGTQLSVL.

The chain employs TRBV28 and TRBJ2-3; D call uncertain. The length of the CDR3 is 13 residues. Germline loops: CDR1 MDHEN, CDR2 SYDVKM. The V end lost 4 bases, the J end lost 6 bases, and 11 bases lay between the germline ends. CDR3 amino acids: CASSSRRVDTQYF. The CDR3 nucleotides are TGTGCCAGCAGTTCGAGACGGGTGGATACGCAGTATTTT. The variable domain in full, completed from reference TRBV28 and TRBJ2-3, reads DVKVTQSSRYLVKRTGEKVFLECVQDMDHENMFWYRQDPGLGLRLIYFSYDVKMKEKGDIPEGYSVSREKKERFSLILESASTNQTSMYLCASSSRRVDTQYFGPGTRLTVL.